This T cell receptor (beta chain) emerged from a study of control samples from healthy donors and cancer patients. Clones were sequenced by immunoSEQ multiplex PCR, and TCRdb holds only the in-frame ones, with some missing. The sample lists 150,000 to 200,000 clones; around 90% were seen once. CDR3 size: 16 residues. The V end was cut by 1 base, the J end by 4 bases, with 14 bases between. In germline, CDR1 is SGHVS, CDR2 FQNEAQ. This receptor was identified in a woman in her forties or fifties in good health. Material for sequencing was blood. The chain has TRBV7-8 and TRBJ1-3, with a tentative D call TRBD1 (6 bases). This CDR3 reads CASSLGQVFQGNTIYF. In DNA, the CDR3 is TGTGCCAGCAGCTTAGGACAGGTTTTTCAAGGAAACACCATATATTTT.